Listed here are 18 T cell receptor beta chains from one sample, sequenced in a study of naive and memory T cell subsets. Both TRBC1 and TRBC2 were covered by a beta constant-region primer of two equimolar oligonucleotides. Nested alpha and beta constant-region primers with the SP2 primer drove four PCR rounds on ligated cDNA. Via MiXCR, TCRdb re-called the UMI-ligation and nested PCR reads, giving one row per CDR3 protein. The sample has 25,000 to 40,000 distinct CDR3 sequences, around 18% seen once. Source material: effector memory CD4+ T cells from blood. Stated subset: effector memory, CD45RA- CD27-. These receptors were collected from a human donor in good health.

V usage is TRBV20-1 and J usage is TRBJ2-5; 9 nucleotides line up with TRBD2. Germline V gene lookup returns CDR1 DFQATT and CDR2 SNEGSKA (reference sequence). V was pared by 0 bases and J by 7 bases, with 12 bases of the junction left unmatched. This CDR3 spans 16 amino acids. The CDR3 reads CSARDGSGSFGRTQYF. The DNA of the CDR3 is TGCAGTGCTAGAGATGGTAGCGGGAGCTTCGGGCGGACCCAGTACTTC.

This clonotype was counted a few times. Here the CDR3 DNA reads TGTGCCAGCAGCTATTCCGGGACCGTGGGTCGGGGAAACTACGAGCAGTACTTC. This sequence encodes CASSYSGTVGRGNYEQYF. The chain is built from TRBV7-6 and TRBJ2-7; D possibly matches TRBD1 or TRBD2 (5 bases each). The CDR3 totals 18 residues. V gave up 4 bases and J gave up 3 bases, with 25 bases separating them. Germline lookup yields CDR1 SGHVS and CDR2 FNYEAQ.

This clonotype is labeled as medium-sized. The chain has TRBV10-1 and TRBJ1-6; the D is unclear. The CDR3 spans 12 residues. The germline V gene has CDR1 WNHNN and CDR2 SYGVQD (reference sequence). With 3 bases removed from V and 8 bases from J, the gap between germline ends came to 5 bases. Here the CDR3 reads CASSDPDSPLHF. CDR3 sequence (DNA): TGCGCCAGCAGTGATCCAGATTCACCCCTCCACTTT.

This clonotype was observed at least ten times. This chain's CDR3 is CASSPRGKNEKLFF. CDR3 sequence (DNA): TGTGCCAGCAGTCCCCGAGGGAAAAATGAAAAACTGTTTTTT. V is TRBV6-1 and J is TRBJ1-4, with unresolved D. The CDR3 is made up of 14 amino acids. Germline V gene data show CDR1 as MNHNS and CDR2 as SASEGT. V lost 5 bases and J lost 5, with 12 bases in between.

This clonotype was picked up a small number of times. V is TRBV28 and J is TRBJ1-2; 7 nucleotides agree with TRBD1. The CDR3 runs to 14 residues. CDR1 MDHEN and CDR2 SYDVKM come from the germline V gene. V gave up 6 bases and J gave up 3 bases; unmatched junction bases: 7. Here the CDR3 reads CASSLFDRDYGYTF. The CDR3 DNA sequence: TGTGCCAGCAGCCTATTTGACAGGGACTATGGCTACACCTTC.

This clonotype was observed many times. V and J are TRBV20-1 and TRBJ2-2, with 7 bases lining up with TRBD1. V was clipped by 4 bases and J by 2 bases; unmatched bases: 10. This CDR3 spans 16 amino acids. Germline assignment: CDR1 DFQATT and CDR2 SNEGSKA (reference sequence). This CDR3 is CSATLRQGRNTGELFF. The CDR3 coding sequence is TGCAGTGCTACCTTAAGACAGGGACGAAACACCGGGGAGCTGTTTTTT.

The sample holds many counts of this clonotype. The chain is built from TRBV12-3 or TRBV12-4 and TRBJ1-1; D gene uncertain. There are 13 residues in the CDR3. Between the trimmed V and J ends, which lost 6 bases and 2 bases, there was a span of 10 bases. The CDR3 protein is CASSRAPNTEAFF. CDR3 nucleotide sequence: TGTGCCAGCAGCCGCGCCCCAAACACTGAAGCTTTCTTT.

This clonotype was observed many times. The V and J genes are TRBV6-2 or TRBV6-3 and TRBJ1-1; D is uncertain. Trimming left V 0 bases short and J 7 bases short, with 6 bases between. The CDR3 runs 12 residues. Germline-derived CDR1 and CDR2 are MNHEY and SVGEGT. The CDR3 bases are TGTGCCAGCAGTTACTCCGCCGGTGAAGCTTTCTTT. It translates to CASSYSAGEAFF.

The rearrangement joins TRBV6-1 to TRBJ2-2; 12 bases map to TRBD2. V lost 0 bases and J lost 2; bases outside the gene matches: 7. Germline CDR1 and CDR2: MNHNS and SASEGT. This CDR3 has 19 residues. Here the CDR3 DNA reads TGTGCCAGCAGTGAAGCGCGCTCTAGCGGGAGGGGAAACACCGGGGAGCTGTTTTTT. Translation: CASSEARSSGRGNTGELFF.

This chain uses TRBV6-5 with TRBJ2-3; tentative D call: TRBD2 (6 bases). The CDR3 contains 14 residues. CDR1 MNHEY and CDR2 SVGAGI come from the germline V gene. The germline V and J ends were trimmed by 2 bases and 4 bases, with 10 bases remaining between them. CDR3 DNA sequence: TGTGCCAGCAGTTACGCGACTAGTTCAGATACGCAGTATTTT. Amino acid sequence: CASSYATSSDTQYF.

This clonotype was detected a few times. This sequence joins TRBV5-1 and TRBJ2-1, with no clear D. V lost 1 base to trimming and J lost 5 bases, with 10 bases between them. The CDR3 is 14 amino acids. The germline V gene encodes CDR1 SGHRS and CDR2 YFSETQ. The CDR3 DNA sequence: TGCGCCAGCAGCTTGCAGGTCTCAAACAATGAGCAGTTCTTC. Encoded protein: CASSLQVSNNEQFF. The full variable domain, its missing parts supplied by reference TRBV5-1 and TRBJ2-1, is KAGVTQTPRYLIKTRGQQVTLSCSPISGHRSVSWYQQTPGQGLQFLFEYFSETQRNKGNFPGRFSGRQFSNSRSEMNVSTLELGDSALYLCASSLQVSNNEQFFGPGTRLTVL.

The V gene is TRBV6-1, the J gene TRBJ2-7; tentatively, D is TRBD1 (5 bases). CDR3 length: 15 residues. Germline V gene lookup returns CDR1 MNHNS and CDR2 SASEGT. Trimming took off 1 base at V and 7 bases at J, with 17 bases between the two ends. The CDR3 sequence is CASSEDKLIKGEQYF. The CDR3 bases are TGTGCCAGCAGTGAAGACAAGTTGATTAAGGGGGAGCAGTACTTC.

J is TRBJ1-5 and V is TRBV12-3 or TRBV12-4, with 8 bases aligning to TRBD1. The junction had 7 bases not matched to a gene; V was cut back by 6 bases and J by 9 bases. This CDR3 spans 13 amino acids. CDR3 in amino acids: CASRGQARGPQHF. The CDR3 DNA is TGTGCCAGCAGGGGACAGGCCAGGGGGCCCCAGCATTTT.

Only a few counts were recorded for this clonotype. This chain uses TRBV28 with TRBJ2-1, with TRBD2 matching 14 bases. The CDR3 runs 20 residues. Trimming at V came to 3 bases and at J to 3 bases, leaving 13 bases not matched to a gene. The germline CDR1 and CDR2 sequences are MDHEN and SYDVKM. CDR3 coding DNA: TGTGCCAGCAGTTTTAACCGGTGGACTAGCGGGAGGTCTCTCTACAATGAGCAGTTCTTC. It codes for CASSFNRWTSGRSLYNEQFF. Combining the CDR3 with reference TRBV28 and TRBJ2-1 gives the whole variable domain DVKVTQSSRYLVKRTGEKVFLECVQDMDHENMFWYRQDPGLGLRLIYFSYDVKMKEKGDIPEGYSVSREKKERFSLILESASTNQTSMYLCASSFNRWTSGRSLYNEQFFGPGTRLTVL.

The rearrangement joins TRBV11-3 to TRBJ2-3; a possible D gene is TRBD1 (5 bases). The CDR3 has 13 residues. The germline gives CDR1 SGHNT, CDR2 YENEEA. The ends were cut back, 3 bases at V and 6 bases at J, with 10 bases in the middle. The chain's CDR3 is CASSFGHGDTQYF. The DNA for the CDR3 is TGTGCCAGCAGCTTTGGACATGGGGATACGCAGTATTTT.

This clonotype has at least ten counts. The gene calls are TRBV3-1 and TRBJ2-7; D gene unclear. Germline V gene data show CDR1 as LGHDT and CDR2 as YNNKEL (reference sequence). The CDR3 contains 15 residues. Trimming removed 1 base from V and 0 bases from J, with 10 bases in between. The CDR3 sequence is CASSQGPGSSYEQYF. CDR3 sequence (DNA): TGTGCCAGCAGCCAAGGCCCGGGTAGCTCCTACGAGCAGTACTTC.

The chain has TRBV6-1 and TRBJ2-3; 11 nucleotides align to TRBD2. Germline lookup yields CDR1 MNHNS and CDR2 SASEGT. CDR3 length equals 16 residues. The V gene end was trimmed by 6 bases and the J gene end by 2 bases; junction bases not matched to a gene: 7. This chain's CDR3 is CASREGLAELTDTQYF. DNA for the CDR3: TGTGCCAGCAGGGAGGGACTAGCGGAGCTCACAGATACGCAGTATTTT.

This clonotype was observed many times. This rearrangement joins TRBV7-9 to TRBJ1-1; D ambiguous. Germline CDR1 SEHNR, CDR2 FQNEAQ (reference sequence). The CDR3 runs 13 residues. V gave up 1 base and J gave up 4 bases, with 7 bases separating them. The CDR3 bases are TGTGCCAGCAGCTTAGGAGGTGGCACTGAAGCTTTCTTT. Protein product: CASSLGGGTEAFF.